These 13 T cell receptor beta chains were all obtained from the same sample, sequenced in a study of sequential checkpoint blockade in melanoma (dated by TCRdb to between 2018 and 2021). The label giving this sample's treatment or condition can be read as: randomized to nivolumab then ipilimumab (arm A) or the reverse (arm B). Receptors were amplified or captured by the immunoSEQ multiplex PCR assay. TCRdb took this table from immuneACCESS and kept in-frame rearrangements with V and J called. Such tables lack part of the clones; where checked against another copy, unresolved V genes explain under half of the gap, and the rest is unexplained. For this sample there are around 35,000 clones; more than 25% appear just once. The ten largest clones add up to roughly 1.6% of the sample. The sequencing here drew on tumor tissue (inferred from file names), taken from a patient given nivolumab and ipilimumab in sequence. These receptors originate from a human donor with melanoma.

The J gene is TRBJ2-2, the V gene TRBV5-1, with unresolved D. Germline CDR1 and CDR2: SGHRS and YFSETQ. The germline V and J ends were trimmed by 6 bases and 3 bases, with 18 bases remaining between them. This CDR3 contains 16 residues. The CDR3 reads CASNSHIPSDTGELFF. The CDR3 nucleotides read TGCGCCAGCAACTCCCACATTCCCTCGGACACCGGGGAGCTGTTTTTT.

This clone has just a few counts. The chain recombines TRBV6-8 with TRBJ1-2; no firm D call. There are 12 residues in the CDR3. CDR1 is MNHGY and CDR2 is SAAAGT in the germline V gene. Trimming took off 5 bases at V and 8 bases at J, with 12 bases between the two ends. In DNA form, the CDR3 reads TGTGCCAGCAGTACCCCCCAACGAGGCTACACCTTC. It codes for CASSTPQRGYTF.

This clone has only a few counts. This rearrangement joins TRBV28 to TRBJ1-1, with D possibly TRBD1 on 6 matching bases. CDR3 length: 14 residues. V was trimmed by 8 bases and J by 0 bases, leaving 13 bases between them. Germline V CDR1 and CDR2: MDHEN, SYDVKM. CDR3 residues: CASSGGSLNTEAFF. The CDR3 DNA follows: TGTGCCAGCTCGGGGGGCAGCTTGAACACTGAAGCTTTCTTT.

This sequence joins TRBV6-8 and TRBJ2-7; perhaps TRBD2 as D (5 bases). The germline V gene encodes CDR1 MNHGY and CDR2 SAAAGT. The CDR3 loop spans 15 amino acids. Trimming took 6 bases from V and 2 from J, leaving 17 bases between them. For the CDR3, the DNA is TGTGCCAGCAGAGACCCGGGGTACCTTACCTACGAGCAGTACTTC. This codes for CASRDPGYLTYEQYF.

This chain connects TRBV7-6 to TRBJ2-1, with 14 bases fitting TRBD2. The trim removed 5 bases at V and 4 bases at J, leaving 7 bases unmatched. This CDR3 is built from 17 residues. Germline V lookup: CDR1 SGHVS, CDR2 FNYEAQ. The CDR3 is CASSHGTSGSGYNEQFF. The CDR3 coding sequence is TGTGCCAGCAGCCATGGGACTAGCGGGAGTGGATACAATGAGCAGTTCTTC.

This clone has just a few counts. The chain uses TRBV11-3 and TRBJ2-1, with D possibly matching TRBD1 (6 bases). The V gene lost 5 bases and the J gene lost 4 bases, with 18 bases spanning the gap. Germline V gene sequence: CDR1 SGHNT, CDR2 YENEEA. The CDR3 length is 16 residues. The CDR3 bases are TGTGCCAGCAGCCGAACGAAGGACAGTCTTTACAATGAGCAGTTCTTC. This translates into CASSRTKDSLYNEQFF.

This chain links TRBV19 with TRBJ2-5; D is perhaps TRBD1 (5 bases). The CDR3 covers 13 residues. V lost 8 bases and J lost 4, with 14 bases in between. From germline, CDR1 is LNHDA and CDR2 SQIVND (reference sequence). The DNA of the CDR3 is TGTGCCAGTGCTAGGGGCGGCGGAGAGACCCAGTACTTC. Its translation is CASARGGGETQYF.

CDR3 protein: CASSRTEREGTGELFF. CDR3 coding DNA: TGCGCCAGCAGCAGGACGGAGCGGGAGGGCACCGGGGAGCTGTTTTTT. This sequence joins TRBV5-1 and TRBJ2-2; TRBD2 agrees at 10 bases. The J segment lost 4 bases and the V segment lost 4 bases, leaving 7 bases of the junction unmatched. CDR1 and CDR2 (germline): SGHRS, YFSETQ. The CDR3 is 16 amino acids.

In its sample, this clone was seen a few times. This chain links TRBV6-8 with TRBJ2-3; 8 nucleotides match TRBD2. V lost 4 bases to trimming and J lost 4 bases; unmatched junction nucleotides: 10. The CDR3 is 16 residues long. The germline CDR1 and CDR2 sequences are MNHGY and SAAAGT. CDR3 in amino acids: CASSSLSGGAADTQYF. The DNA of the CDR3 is TGTGCCAGCAGTTCCCTAAGCGGGGGAGCTGCAGATACGCAGTATTTT.

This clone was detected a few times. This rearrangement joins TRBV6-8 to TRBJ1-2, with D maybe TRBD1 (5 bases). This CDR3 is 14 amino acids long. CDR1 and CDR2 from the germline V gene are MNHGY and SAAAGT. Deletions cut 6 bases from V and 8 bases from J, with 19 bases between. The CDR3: CASSQGGGLRGYTF. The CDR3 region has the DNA TGTGCCAGCAGCCAAGGCGGGGGTTTAAGGGGCTACACCTTC.

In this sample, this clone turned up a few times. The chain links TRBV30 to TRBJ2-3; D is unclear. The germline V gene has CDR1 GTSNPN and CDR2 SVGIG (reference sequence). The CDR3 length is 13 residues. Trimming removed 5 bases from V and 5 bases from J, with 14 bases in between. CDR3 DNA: TGTGCCTGGCGGCCTCTAGGCGGAGATACGCAGTATTTT. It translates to CAWRPLGGDTQYF.

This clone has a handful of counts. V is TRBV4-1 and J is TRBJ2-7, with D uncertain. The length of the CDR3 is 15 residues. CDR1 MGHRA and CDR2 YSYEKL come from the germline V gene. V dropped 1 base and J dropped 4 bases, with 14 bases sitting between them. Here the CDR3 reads CASSQVIGLGYEQYF. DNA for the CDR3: TGCGCCAGCAGCCAAGTAATAGGGCTCGGGTACGAGCAGTACTTC.

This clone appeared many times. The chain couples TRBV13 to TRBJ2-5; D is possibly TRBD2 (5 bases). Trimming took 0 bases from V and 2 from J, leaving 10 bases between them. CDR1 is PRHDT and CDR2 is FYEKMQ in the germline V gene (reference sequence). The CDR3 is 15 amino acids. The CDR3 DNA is TGTGCCAGCAGCTTAGGCGGAAGCGGACAAGAGACCCAGTACTTC. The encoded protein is CASSLGGSGQETQYF.